Shown below are 5 T cell receptor beta chains from a single sample sequenced in a study of tumor-infiltrating lymphocytes in primary liver carcinoma. Both blood RNA, taken from unsorted whole blood, and germline DNA were extracted. A constant-region primer served to make TCR beta cDNA from approximately 490 ng total RNA. Slightly modified ARM-PCR with three nested multiplex PCR rounds yielded TCR beta libraries. A C-beta reverse primer was combined with TRBV1-TRBV30 forward primers in the first two PCR rounds, and each round had 10 cycles. TCRdb used MiXCR to reprocess the multiplex PCR reads, holding one entry per CDR3 protein. The table has approximately 210,000 distinct CDR3 sequences, less than 75% seen once. Sequenced material: peripheral blood. Every receptor here comes from a woman between 55 and 75 years old with primary liver carcinoma and hepatitis B virus infection.

This clonotype came up once. The genes are TRBV11-2 and TRBJ2-7, with 7 positions matching TRBD1. The CDR3 runs 15 residues. V trimming: 8 bases; J trimming: 2 bases; junction bases outside the gene matches: 12. Germline V lookup: CDR1 SGHAT, CDR2 FQNNGV. The CDR3 region has the DNA TGTGCCAGCGGCCCCGACAGGGTAAGGGCCTACGAGCAGTACTTC. Encoded protein: CASGPDRVRAYEQYF.

This clonotype came up many times. The chain couples TRBV6-4 to TRBJ2-5, with 7 bases aligning to TRBD1. V dropped 0 bases and J dropped 2; count of bases not matched to a gene: 6. The CDR3 consists of 16 residues. CDR1 and CDR2 (germline): MRHNA, SNTAGT. As DNA, the CDR3 is TGTGCCAGCAGTGACTCGAAGGGACAGCCTCAAGAGACCCAGTACTTC. It codes for CASSDSKGQPQETQYF.

At least ten counts were recorded for this clonotype. This chain connects TRBV5-6 to TRBJ2-3; D call uncertain. The CDR3 is 15 residues long. V lost 6 bases and J 0 bases, leaving 14 bases between the germline ends. Germline V gives CDR1 SGHDT, CDR2 YYEEEE. The CDR3 nucleotides read TGTGCCAGCAACCGAGCCCCTTTTAGCACAGATACGCAGTATTTT. Its protein product is CASNRAPFSTDTQYF.

This clonotype was observed at least ten times. J is TRBJ2-3 and V is TRBV29-1; D may correspond to TRBD1 or TRBD2 (5 bases each). Germline V gene sequence: CDR1 SQVTM, CDR2 ANQGSEA. Trimming removed 3 bases from V and 6 bases from J, with 16 bases in between. The CDR3 covers 14 residues. Here the CDR3 DNA reads TGCAGCGTTGAGAGGGACCTAATGGTGGATACGCAGTATTTT. This translates into CSVERDLMVDTQYF.

This rearrangement joins TRBV5-6 to TRBJ2-7, with a tentative D call TRBD2 (5 bases). Germline lookup yields CDR1 SGHDT and CDR2 YYEEEE. The CDR3 runs to 14 residues. V was shortened by 8 bases and J by 6 bases, with 21 bases between the two germline ends. The CDR3 DNA follows: TGTGCCAGTAACTTGGATAGGGTCGGAGGCGAGCAGTACTTC. This codes for CASNLDRVGGEQYF.